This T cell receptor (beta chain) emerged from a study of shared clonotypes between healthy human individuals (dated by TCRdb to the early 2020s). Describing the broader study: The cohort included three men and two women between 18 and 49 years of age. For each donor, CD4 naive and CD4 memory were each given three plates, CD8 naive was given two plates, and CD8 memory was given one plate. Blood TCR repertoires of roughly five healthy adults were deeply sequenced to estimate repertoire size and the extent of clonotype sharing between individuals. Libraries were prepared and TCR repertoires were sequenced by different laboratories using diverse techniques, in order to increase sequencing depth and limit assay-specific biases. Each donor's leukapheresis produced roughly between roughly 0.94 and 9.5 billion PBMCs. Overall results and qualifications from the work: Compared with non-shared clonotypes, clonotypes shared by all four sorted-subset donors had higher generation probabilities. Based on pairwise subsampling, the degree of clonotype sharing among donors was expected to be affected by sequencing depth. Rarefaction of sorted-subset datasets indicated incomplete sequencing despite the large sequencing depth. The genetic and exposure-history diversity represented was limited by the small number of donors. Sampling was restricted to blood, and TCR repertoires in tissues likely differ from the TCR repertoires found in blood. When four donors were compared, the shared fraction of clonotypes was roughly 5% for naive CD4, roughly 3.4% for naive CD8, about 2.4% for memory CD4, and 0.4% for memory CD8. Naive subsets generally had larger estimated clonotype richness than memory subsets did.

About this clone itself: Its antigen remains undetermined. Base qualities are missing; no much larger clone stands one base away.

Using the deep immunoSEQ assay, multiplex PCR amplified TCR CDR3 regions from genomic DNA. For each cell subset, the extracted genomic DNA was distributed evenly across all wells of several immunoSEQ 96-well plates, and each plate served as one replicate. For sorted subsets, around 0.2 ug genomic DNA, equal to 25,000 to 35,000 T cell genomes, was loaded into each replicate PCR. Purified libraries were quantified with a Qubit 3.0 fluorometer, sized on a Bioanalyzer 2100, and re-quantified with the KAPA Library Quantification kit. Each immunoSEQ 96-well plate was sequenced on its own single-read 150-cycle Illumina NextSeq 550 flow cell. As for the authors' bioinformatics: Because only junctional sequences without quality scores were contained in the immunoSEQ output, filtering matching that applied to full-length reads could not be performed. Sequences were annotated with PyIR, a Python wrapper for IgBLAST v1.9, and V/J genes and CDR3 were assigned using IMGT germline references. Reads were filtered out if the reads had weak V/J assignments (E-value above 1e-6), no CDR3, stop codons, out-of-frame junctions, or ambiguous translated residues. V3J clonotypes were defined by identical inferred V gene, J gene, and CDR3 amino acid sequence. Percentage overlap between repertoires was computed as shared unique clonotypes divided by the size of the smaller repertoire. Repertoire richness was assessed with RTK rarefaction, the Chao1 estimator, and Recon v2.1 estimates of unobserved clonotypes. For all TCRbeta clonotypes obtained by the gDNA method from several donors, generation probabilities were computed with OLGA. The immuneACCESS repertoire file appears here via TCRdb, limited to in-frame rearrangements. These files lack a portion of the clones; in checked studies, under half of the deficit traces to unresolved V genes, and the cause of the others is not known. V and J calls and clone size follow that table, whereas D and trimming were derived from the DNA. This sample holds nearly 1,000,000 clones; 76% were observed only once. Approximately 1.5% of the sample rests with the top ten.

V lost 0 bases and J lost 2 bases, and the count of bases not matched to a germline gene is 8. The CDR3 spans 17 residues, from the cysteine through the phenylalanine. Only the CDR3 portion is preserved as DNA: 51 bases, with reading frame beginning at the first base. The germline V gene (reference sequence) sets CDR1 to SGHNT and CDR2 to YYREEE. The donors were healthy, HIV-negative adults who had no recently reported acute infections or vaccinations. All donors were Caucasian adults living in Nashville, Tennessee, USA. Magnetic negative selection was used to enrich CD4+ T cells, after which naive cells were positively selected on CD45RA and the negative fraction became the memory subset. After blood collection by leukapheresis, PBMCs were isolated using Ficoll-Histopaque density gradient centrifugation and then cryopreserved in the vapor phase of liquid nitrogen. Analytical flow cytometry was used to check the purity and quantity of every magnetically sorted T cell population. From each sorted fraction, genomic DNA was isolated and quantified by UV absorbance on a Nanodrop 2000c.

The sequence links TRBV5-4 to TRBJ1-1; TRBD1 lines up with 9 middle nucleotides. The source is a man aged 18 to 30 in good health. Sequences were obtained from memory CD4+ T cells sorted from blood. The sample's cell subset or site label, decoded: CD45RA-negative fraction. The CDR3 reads CASSLGGTGTANTEAFF. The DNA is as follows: TGTGCCAGCAGCTTGGGGGGGACAGGGACGGCAAACACTGAAGCTTTCTTT.